The sequence of this T cell receptor beta chain was determined in a study of control samples from healthy donors and cancer patients. The CDR3 consists of 15 residues. V lost 1 base and J lost 3, with 10 bases in between. Germline V lookup: CDR1 SSHAT, CDR2 FNYEAQ (reference sequence). Assay: immunoSEQ multiplex PCR; the TCRdb copy retains only in-frame clones and omits some. The data hold about 96,000 clones, with 85% to 95% observed a single time. Material: blood. V usage is TRBV7-7 and J usage is TRBJ2-1; weak D call: TRBD1 (5 bases). The receptor comes from a man aged 18 to 29 in good health. For the CDR3, the DNA is TGTGCCAGCAGCTTAGGCCCCGACAGCTACAATGAGCAGTTCTTC. Protein product: CASSLGPDSYNEQFF.